The rows below give T cell receptor beta chains drawn from one sample of a study of T cell clusters in autoimmune cytopenias. TCRdb processed the multiplex PCR reads again and assigns one entry to each CDR3 protein, with no DNA. Recorded for this sample: about 4,200 distinct CDR3 sequences. These data also formed part of another study, on T cell repertoires in aging, cancer and after chemotherapy.

The sample taken for sequencing was peripheral blood. These receptors originate from a human donor in good health. CDR3s include the opening cysteine and the closing phenylalanine or tryptophan. Each record gives: V gene, J gene, CDR3 length, clone size, CDR3 protein. Only some rows state a clone size, as once, few, many or a class for expanded clones.

v_gene: TRBV7-2; j_gene: TRBJ2-1; len: 13; abundance: NA; CDR3aa: CASSKGGVNEQFF
v_gene: TRBV19; j_gene: TRBJ1-2; len: 11; abundance: NA; CDR3aa: CASSNRAGYTF
v_gene: TRBV6-5; j_gene: TRBJ2-7; len: 15; abundance: NA; CDR3aa: CASSQPTGVGGEQYF
v_gene: TRBV6-5; j_gene: TRBJ2-7; len: 13; abundance: NA; CDR3aa: CASIGTRPYEQYF
v_gene: TRBV5-5; j_gene: TRBJ2-7; len: 14; abundance: NA; CDR3aa: CASRGQVSSYEQYF
v_gene: TRBV27; j_gene: TRBJ2-7; len: 11; abundance: NA; CDR3aa: CATRNGYEQYF
v_gene: TRBV27; j_gene: TRBJ2-1; len: 19; abundance: medium-sized; CDR3aa: CASSHLGLAGGSAYNEQFF
v_gene: TRBV5-4; j_gene: TRBJ1-6; len: 14; abundance: NA; CDR3aa: CASSLATANSPLHF
v_gene: TRBV11-1; j_gene: TRBJ1-2; len: 12; abundance: NA; CDR3aa: CASSLGKNGYTF
v_gene: TRBV12-3/TRBV12-4; j_gene: TRBJ1-4; len: 14; abundance: NA; CDR3aa: CASSPTGGHEKLFF
v_gene: TRBV15; j_gene: TRBJ2-3; len: 13; abundance: medium-sized; CDR3aa: CATSRWEEDTQYF
v_gene: TRBV19; j_gene: TRBJ2-5; len: 15; abundance: NA; CDR3aa: CASSRVLAGLETQYF
v_gene: TRBV7-2; j_gene: TRBJ2-6; len: 16; abundance: NA; CDR3aa: CASSLHGSTGANVLTF
v_gene: TRBV6-5; j_gene: TRBJ2-2; len: 14; abundance: NA; CDR3aa: CASSLISGTGELFF
v_gene: TRBV7-2; j_gene: TRBJ2-5; len: 15; abundance: NA; CDR3aa: CASSSTRGAKGTQYF
v_gene: TRBV18; j_gene: TRBJ1-6; len: 14; abundance: NA; CDR3aa: CASSPRQGNSPLHF
v_gene: TRBV19; j_gene: TRBJ1-1; len: 13; abundance: NA; CDR3aa: CATKDGSNTEAFF
v_gene: TRBV15; j_gene: TRBJ2-3; len: 15; abundance: medium-sized; CDR3aa: CATSPRRGAADTQYF
v_gene: TRBV12-3/TRBV12-4; j_gene: TRBJ2-1; len: 13; abundance: NA; CDR3aa: CASSKTGGFEQFF
v_gene: TRBV6-5; j_gene: TRBJ1-6; len: 13; abundance: NA; CDR3aa: CATHPVANSPLHF
v_gene: TRBV11-2; j_gene: TRBJ1-3; len: 14; abundance: NA; CDR3aa: CASSGRFSGNTIYF
v_gene: TRBV13; j_gene: TRBJ1-6; len: 16; abundance: NA; CDR3aa: CASSLESGGAGSPLHF
v_gene: TRBV12-3/TRBV12-4; j_gene: TRBJ2-3; len: 16; abundance: NA; CDR3aa: CASSPPLRVGTDTQYF
v_gene: TRBV12-3/TRBV12-4; j_gene: TRBJ2-1; len: 18; abundance: NA; CDR3aa: CASRPSVPSGRRNNEQFF
v_gene: TRBV18; j_gene: TRBJ2-2; len: 16; abundance: NA; CDR3aa: CASSPPSRAVGGELFF
v_gene: TRBV6-2/TRBV6-3; j_gene: TRBJ2-2; len: 16; abundance: NA; CDR3aa: CASSYSSWGRTGELFF
v_gene: TRBV30; j_gene: TRBJ2-7; len: 14; abundance: NA; CDR3aa: CAWSVRGGLGEQYF
v_gene: TRBV18; j_gene: TRBJ2-3; len: 14; abundance: NA; CDR3aa: CASSPGQGTDTQYF
v_gene: TRBV28; j_gene: TRBJ1-2; len: 12; abundance: NA; CDR3aa: CASTGGDYGYTF
v_gene: TRBV19; j_gene: TRBJ2-7; len: 17; abundance: NA; CDR3aa: CASSIGGMTGGVGEQYF
v_gene: TRBV5-4; j_gene: TRBJ1-1; len: 12; abundance: NA; CDR3aa: CASSSDSSEAFF
v_gene: TRBV5-1; j_gene: TRBJ2-3; len: 15; abundance: NA; CDR3aa: CASSSAGQVTDTQYF
v_gene: TRBV5-6; j_gene: TRBJ2-3; len: 16; abundance: NA; CDR3aa: CASSLVESGVTDTQYF
v_gene: TRBV5-5; j_gene: TRBJ1-1; len: 16; abundance: NA; CDR3aa: CASSPTGRTEETEAFF
v_gene: TRBV29-1; j_gene: TRBJ2-3; len: 16; abundance: medium-sized; CDR3aa: CSVEANRDTFSDTQYF
v_gene: TRBV12-3/TRBV12-4; j_gene: TRBJ2-1; len: 11; abundance: medium-sized; CDR3aa: CASSPHHGRFF
v_gene: TRBV30; j_gene: TRBJ2-7; len: 14; abundance: NA; CDR3aa: CAWNKGQVLYEQYF
v_gene: TRBV6-1; j_gene: TRBJ1-1; len: 14; abundance: NA; CDR3aa: CASSDKGRGTEAFF
v_gene: TRBV6-5; j_gene: TRBJ2-5; len: 14; abundance: medium-sized; CDR3aa: CASSYSQASMAQYF
v_gene: TRBV29-1; j_gene: TRBJ1-2; len: 13; abundance: medium-sized; CDR3aa: CSVGEGRNYGYTF
v_gene: TRBV6-5; j_gene: TRBJ1-6; len: 18; abundance: NA; CDR3aa: CASSYSTWGGNLGSPLHF
v_gene: TRBV5-4; j_gene: TRBJ2-1; len: 14; abundance: NA; CDR3aa: CASSWGDGNNEQFF
v_gene: TRBV6-5; j_gene: TRBJ1-4; len: 13; abundance: NA; CDR3aa: CASSVRSNEKLFF
v_gene: TRBV19; j_gene: TRBJ1-5; len: 13; abundance: NA; CDR3aa: CASSIGRNQPQHF
v_gene: TRBV6-6; j_gene: TRBJ1-1; len: 16; abundance: NA; CDR3aa: CASRLPGQGTNTEAFF
v_gene: TRBV18; j_gene: TRBJ1-6; len: 20; abundance: NA; CDR3aa: CASSPQPPLRTGEATSPLHF
v_gene: TRBV19; j_gene: TRBJ2-6; len: 18; abundance: medium-sized; CDR3aa: CASTAKRGGTSGANVLTF
v_gene: TRBV10-3; j_gene: TRBJ2-1; len: 13; abundance: NA; CDR3aa: CAISESTGNEQFF